This passage covers 30 T cell receptor beta chains from one sample sequenced in a study of blood T cell repertoires in COVID-19 (dated by TCRdb to the early 2020s). The library was obtained by the immunoSEQ multiplex PCR assay. TCRdb took over this immuneACCESS table, retaining in-frame rearrangements with V and J assigned. Such tables are incomplete; in checked studies, under half of the missing clones stem from an unresolved V gene, and the remainder is unexplained. The table for this sample lists 150,000 to 200,000 clones; less than 90% of them were counted only once. The biggest ten clones account for 14% of the sample. Input material: peripheral blood. These receptors originate from a woman in her 70s with COVID-19, enrolled during active disease.

This clone occurred a few times. The V call is TRBV14, the J call TRBJ2-7, with 7 bases that match TRBD1. The junction had 5 bases not matched to a gene; V was cut back by 3 bases and J by 3 bases. The CDR3 covers 14 residues. The V gene's germline CDR1 is SGHDN and CDR2 FVKESK. The CDR3 DNA reads TGTGCCAGCAGCCAGACAGGGCACGGCTACGAGCAGTACTTC. Residues: CASSQTGHGYEQYF.

Only one count was recorded for this clone. CDR3 in amino acids: CASSLGGTGVEQYF. The CDR3 DNA follows: TGTGCCAGCAGTTTGGGTGGGACAGGGGTCGAGCAGTACTTC. The V and J genes are TRBV6-5 and TRBJ2-7; 10 nucleotides align to TRBD1. The CDR3 contains 14 residues. Looked up from germline, CDR1 is MNHEY and CDR2 is SVGAGI. V gave up 4 bases and J gave up 6 bases; unmatched junction bases: 6.

This clone was seen just once. V gene TRBV18 combines with J gene TRBJ2-3, with D maybe TRBD1 (6 bases). Germline V gives CDR1 KGHSH, CDR2 LQKENI. CDR3 size: 16 residues. Trimming removed 2 bases from V and 4 bases from J, with 16 bases in between. Here the CDR3 reads CASSPLLEQGADTQYF. Here the CDR3 DNA reads TGTGCCAGCTCACCATTACTTGAACAGGGAGCAGATACGCAGTATTTT.

This clone was recorded a few times. The rearrangement joins TRBV10-3 to TRBJ2-3; D is possibly TRBD2 (6 bases). Germline CDR1 is ENHRY and CDR2 is SYGVKD. V was shortened by 6 bases and J by 2 bases, with 12 bases between the two germline ends. The CDR3 is 14 residues long. The CDR3 DNA sequence: TGTGCCATCAGACTAGCTTTGTCCACAGATACGCAGTATTTT. Protein product: CAIRLALSTDTQYF.

This chain connects TRBV7-3 to TRBJ2-1; 9 bases map to TRBD2. This CDR3 spans 15 amino acids. The V and J ends lost 0 bases and 4 bases, in that order; junction bases with no gene match: 1. Germline assignment: CDR1 SGHTA and CDR2 FQGTGA. CDR3 protein: CASSLTAGGYNEQFF. The CDR3 DNA reads as TGTGCCAGCAGCTTAACTGCGGGGGGGTACAATGAGCAGTTCTTC. Drawing the rest from reference TRBV7-3 and TRBJ2-1, the complete variable domain is GAGVSQTPSNKVTEKGKYVELRCDPISGHTALYWYRQSLGQGPEFLIYFQGTGAADDSGLPNDRFFAVRPEGSVSTLKIQRTERGDSAVYLCASSLTAGGYNEQFFGPGTRLTVL.

V gene TRBV5-1 combines with J gene TRBJ2-7; D gene uncertain. Germline values: CDR1 SGHRS, CDR2 YFSETQ. V lost 4 bases and J lost 3, with 11 bases in between. The CDR3 has 13 amino acids. Here the CDR3 DNA reads TGCGCCAGCAGCCCCAGGTCGGACTACGAGCAGTACTTC. Translation: CASSPRSDYEQYF.

The genes are TRBV28 and TRBJ1-4; D is ambiguous. V was trimmed by 6 bases and J by 7 bases, leaving 15 bases between them. The CDR3 sequence is 14 residues long. The germline V gene has CDR1 MDHEN and CDR2 SYDVKM. The CDR3 sequence is CASSSPGKLEKLFF. The CDR3 DNA is TGTGCCAGCAGCTCTCCGGGAAAACTTGAAAAACTGTTTTTT.

J is TRBJ2-1 and V is TRBV7-3, with 7 bases identical to TRBD1. Germline-derived CDR1 and CDR2 are SGHTA and FQGTGA. The CDR3 totals 13 residues. V lost 3 bases, J lost 5 bases, and 1 base stayed unmatched. Here the CDR3 reads CASSLGQNNEQFF. CDR3 DNA: TGTGCCAGCAGCTTGGGACAGAACAATGAGCAGTTCTTC.

This clone was counted once. The CDR3 loop is CASSDSGTGDSNTEAFF. As DNA, the CDR3 is TGTGCCAGCAGTGACTCCGGGACAGGGGATTCGAACACTGAAGCTTTCTTT. The chain carries TRBV25-1 and TRBJ1-1, with TRBD1 matching 10 bases. The V and J ends lost 3 bases and 1 base, in that order; junction bases with no gene match: 8. The CDR3 is made up of 17 amino acids. The germline CDR1 and CDR2 sequences are MGHDK and SYGVNS.

The sample holds one count of this clone. This rearrangement joins TRBV10-3 to TRBJ2-7, with a weak D call TRBD1 (5 bases). V shed 0 bases and J shed 6 bases, with 12 bases lying between them. Germline V gene lookup returns CDR1 ENHRY and CDR2 SYGVKD. This CDR3 spans 14 amino acids. The CDR3 region is CAISESQGIGEQYF. CDR3 nucleotide sequence: TGTGCCATCAGTGAGTCTCAGGGAATTGGCGAGCAGTACTTC.

The genes are TRBV18 and TRBJ2-5; 9 bases map to TRBD2. The CDR3 has 14 residues. The germline gives CDR1 KGHSH, CDR2 LQKENI. The ends lost 4 bases at V and 1 base at J; junction bases unmatched: 1. This chain's CDR3 is CASSLLAGQETQYF. The CDR3 DNA reads TGTGCCAGCTCACTACTAGCGGGCCAAGAGACCCAGTACTTC.

The chain links TRBV6-5 to TRBJ1-5; 7 nucleotides line up with TRBD1. The CDR3 has 14 amino acids. In germline, CDR1 is MNHEY, CDR2 SVGAGI. Trimming removed 4 bases from V and 7 bases from J; junction bases left unmatched: 7. The CDR3 DNA is TGTGCCAGCAGTTTTACAGGGGTAGGGCAGCCCCAGCATTTT. Protein sequence: CASSFTGVGQPQHF.

J is TRBJ2-3 and V is TRBV6-2 or TRBV6-3; D may be TRBD2 (5 bases). Germline V CDR1 and CDR2: MNHEY, SVGEGT. This CDR3 has 19 residues. V dropped 4 bases and J dropped 3 bases, with 26 bases sitting between them. DNA for the CDR3: TGTGCCAGCAGTTCCCCCAATGAAGTGCGGAGCCCGGGGACAGATACGCAGTATTTT. Protein product: CASSSPNEVRSPGTDTQYF.

This clone was detected only once. The J gene is TRBJ2-1, the V gene TRBV2, with 8 bases fitting TRBD2. J gave up 5 bases and V 6 bases, and 9 bases lay outside the gene matches. The CDR3 totals 15 residues. Germline V gene sequence: CDR1 SNHLY, CDR2 FYNNEI. The CDR3 here is CASRHIAGTDNEQFF. The CDR3 DNA reads as TGTGCCAGCAGACATATAGCGGGGACCGACAATGAGCAGTTCTTC. Complete variable domain (other parts from reference TRBV2 and TRBJ2-1): EPEVTQTPSHQVTQMGQEVILRCVPISNHLYFYWYRQILGQKVEFLVSFYNNEISEKSEIFDDQFSVERPDGSNFTLKIRSTKLEDSAMYFCASRHIAGTDNEQFFGPGTRLTVL.

The CDR3 spells CASSLGTGYTDTQYF. The CDR3, as DNA: TGTGCCAGCAGCTTGGGGACAGGATACACAGATACGCAGTATTTT. J is TRBJ2-3 and V is TRBV5-4; 7 bases map to TRBD1. The CDR3 length is 15 residues. The germline CDR1 and CDR2 sequences are SGHNT and YYREEE (reference sequence). The V segment lost 0 bases and the J segment 2 bases; nucleotides outside the gene matches: 3.

V is TRBV5-1 and J is TRBJ2-1; 9 nucleotides match TRBD1. V lost 4 bases, J lost 5 bases, and 10 bases stayed unmatched. Germline CDR1 SGHRS, CDR2 YFSETQ. The CDR3 runs 16 residues. The CDR3 DNA is TGCGCCAGCAGCCGGGGGCCGGGACAGGGAAACAATGAGCAGTTCTTC. As protein: CASSRGPGQGNNEQFF.

J is TRBJ1-2 and V is TRBV12-3 or TRBV12-4; TRBD1 matches 7 bases. The CDR3 spans 12 residues. J lost 8 bases, V lost 1 base, and 1 base had no gene match. The CDR3 nucleotides read TGTGCCAGCAGTTTAGTAGGGGGCGGCTACACCTTC. It specifies CASSLVGGGYTF.

This clone was seen a handful of times. The chain combines TRBV7-3 with TRBJ2-5, with D possibly being TRBD1 (5 bases). V lost 2 bases to trimming and J lost 3 bases, with 10 bases between them. The CDR3 extends over 14 amino acids. Germline lookup yields CDR1 SGHTA and CDR2 FQGTGA. The CDR3 coding sequence is TGTGCCAGCAGCTTACTTGGCAGGGAAGAGACCCAGTACTTC. It translates to CASSLLGREETQYF.

This clone was recorded only once. The chain links TRBV10-3 to TRBJ2-7; 7 bases map to TRBD1. V gave up 5 bases and J gave up 5 bases; unmatched junction bases: 6. CDR1 ENHRY and CDR2 SYGVKD come from the germline V gene. This CDR3 is 13 amino acids long. The CDR3 reads CAISPGQADEQYF. Written as DNA, the CDR3 is TGTGCCATCAGTCCCGGACAGGCGGACGAGCAGTACTTC.

Only a few counts were recorded for this clone. This chain connects TRBV5-1 to TRBJ2-1; 7 positions agree with TRBD1. CDR1 is SGHRS, CDR2 YFSETQ, per germline. CDR3 length: 15 amino acids. Germline trimming cut 0 bases from V and 5 bases from J; bases unmatched to any gene: 5. In DNA form, the CDR3 reads TGCGCCAGCAGCTTGGCCGGGACAGAGAACAATGAGCAGTTCTTC. Translation: CASSLAGTENNEQFF.

The chain has TRBV6-1 and TRBJ2-3, with 7 positions matching TRBD1. This CDR3 spans 20 amino acids. CDR1 is MNHNS and CDR2 is SASEGT in the germline V gene. V dropped 4 bases and J dropped 1; count of bases not matched to a gene: 20. CDR3 sequence reads: CASSGRGGEEGGIGTDTQYF. The CDR3 bases are TGTGCCAGCAGTGGAAGAGGGGGCGAAGAGGGTGGTATCGGCACAGATACGCAGTATTTT.

This rearrangement joins TRBV25-1 to TRBJ1-2; weak D call: TRBD1 (5 bases). Germline V gene data show CDR1 as MGHDK and CDR2 as SYGVNS. V was pared by 1 base and J by 5 bases, with 14 bases between. The CDR3 extends over 15 amino acids. Written as DNA, the CDR3 is TGTGCCAGCAGTGAATCTGCGGCAGGGAGGTATGGCTACACCTTC. Translated: CASSESAAGRYGYTF.

The chain is built from TRBV14 and TRBJ1-5; the D gene is possibly TRBD1 (5 bases). From germline, CDR1 is SGHDN and CDR2 FVKESK. V shed 8 bases and J shed 4 bases, with 15 bases lying between them. This CDR3 comprises 14 residues. The CDR3 reads CASGILAGNQPQHF. CDR3 DNA sequence: TGTGCCAGCGGGATTTTAGCAGGGAATCAGCCCCAGCATTTT.

The rearrangement links TRBV7-3 to TRBJ2-2; D gene ambiguous. The CDR3 has 13 amino acids. CDR1 and CDR2 from the germline V gene are SGHTA and FQGTGA. The germline V and J ends were trimmed by 4 bases and 0 bases, with 3 bases remaining between them. The CDR3 loop reads CASSSTNTGELFF. CDR3 nucleotides: TGTGCCAGCAGCTCCACGAACACCGGGGAGCTGTTTTTT.

CDR3 bases: TGTGCCTGGAGTGGGGACAGGGGGAGAGGCTATGGCTACACCTTC. Protein product: CAWSGDRGRGYGYTF. The genes are TRBV30 and TRBJ1-2, with 11 bases matching TRBD1. There are 15 residues in the CDR3. Trimming cost V 1 base and J 4 bases; bases outside gene matches: 5. The germline CDR1 and CDR2 sequences are GTSNPN and SVGIG (reference sequence).

In this sample, this clone turned up once. V usage is TRBV11-2 and J usage is TRBJ2-7, with D hard to call. V was pared by 1 base and J by 4 bases, with 8 bases between. This CDR3 is built from 13 residues. Germline CDR1 and CDR2: SGHAT and FQNNGV. CDR3 DNA: TGTGCCAGCAGCTTAGGAAACAATTACGAGCAGTACTTC. Encoded protein: CASSLGNNYEQYF. Full variable domain (rest looked up from reference TRBV11-2 and TRBJ2-7): EAGVAQSPRYKIIEKRQSVAFWCNPISGHATLYWYQQILGQGPKLLIQFQNNGVVDDSQLPKDRFSAERLKGVDSTLKIQPAKLEDSAVYLCASSLGNNYEQYFGPGTRLTVT.

The chain carries TRBV28 and TRBJ1-1; 8 bases are shared with TRBD1. Trimming took 5 bases from V and 1 from J; bases not matched to a gene: 9. In germline, CDR1 is MDHEN, CDR2 SYDVKM. This CDR3 spans 16 amino acids. The CDR3 region is CASSPYLGTGNTEAFF. The CDR3 coding sequence is TGTGCCAGCAGTCCCTACCTGGGGACAGGGAACACTGAAGCTTTCTTT. Filled out from reference TRBV28 and TRBJ1-1, the complete variable domain reads DVKVTQSSRYLVKRTGEKVFLECVQDMDHENMFWYRQDPGLGLRLIYFSYDVKMKEKGDIPEGYSVSREKKERFSLILESASTNQTSMYLCASSPYLGTGNTEAFFGQGTRLTVV.

This clone was detected once. The V and J genes are TRBV29-1 and TRBJ2-7; no clear D gene. Trimming left V 5 bases short and J 3 bases short, with 14 bases between. The CDR3 loop spans 13 amino acids. Germline-derived CDR1 and CDR2 are SQVTM and ANQGSEA. CDR3 amino acids: CSVLQAKNYEQYF. The CDR3 nucleotides read TGCAGCGTTCTCCAGGCTAAAAACTACGAGCAGTACTTC.

The chain uses TRBV5-1 and TRBJ2-3; 9 bases align to TRBD2. V was pared by 5 bases and J by 0 bases, with 7 bases of the junction left unmatched. CDR3 length: 16 amino acids. Germline CDR1 reads SGHRS; CDR2 reads YFSETQ. CDR3 in amino acids: CASRIGTSFSTDTQYF. The CDR3, as DNA: TGCGCCAGCAGGATCGGGACTAGCTTTAGCACAGATACGCAGTATTTT.

This clone has a single count. V usage is TRBV19 and J usage is TRBJ2-3; 8 bases line up with TRBD1. Germline CDR1 is LNHDA and CDR2 is SQIVND (reference sequence). The CDR3 runs 14 residues. The ends lost 6 bases at V and 3 bases at J; junction bases unmatched: 5. This chain's CDR3 is CASSEDRATDTQYF. CDR3 in DNA: TGTGCCAGTAGCGAGGACAGGGCAACAGATACGCAGTATTTT. The entire variable domain, with the rest obtained from reference TRBV19 and TRBJ2-3, is as follows: DGGITQSPKYLFRKEGQNVTLSCEQNLNHDAMYWYRQDPGQGLRLIYYSQIVNDFQKGDIAEGYSVSREKKESFPLTVTSAQKNPTAFYLCASSEDRATDTQYFGPGTRLTVL.